This paragraph reports one T cell receptor beta chain. Its antigen is currently unknown. The CDR3 end shows no conserved phenylalanine or tryptophan, and so a read error is likely. This entry comes from a study of molecular identifiers for immune sequencing clone quantification. Study summary: Split five ways in replicates, RNA from about 20,000 or 100,000 naive CD8 cells had four portions sequenced.

Sorted inputs of roughly 17,000 to 1,100,000 cells, with 10%, 30% or 50% RNA, yielded naive CD8 libraries. The CDR3 totals 17 residues. Between the trimmed V and J ends, which lost 0 bases and 0 bases, there was a span of 14 bases. The germline V gene encodes CDR1 LGHNA and CDR2 YSLEER. TCRdb re-called the PCR reads with MiXCR, one entry per CDR3 protein. The sample holds some 320,000 distinct CDR3 sequences; roughly 24% are singletons and the top ten take 0.65% to 0.75%. Study findings and constraints: Clones of above 20 RNA copies carried over 99% of effector molecules; in naive cells they carried under 1%.

The clonotype comes from a human donor in good health. Some libraries in this study had Jurkat cell RNA spiked in. This rearrangement joins TRBV4-3 to TRBJ1-1, with a possible D match to TRBD1 (5 bases). The sample taken for sequencing was naive CD8+ T cells from blood, with Jurkat cell RNA spiked in. Subset here: FACS-sorted CD8+CD4-CCR7+CD45RA+ naive T cells. The CDR3 sequence: CASSQETHRTLNTEAFI. DNA for the CDR3: TGCGCCAGCAGCCAAGAGACCCACAGGACGCTGAACACTGAAGCTTTCATT.